These 11 T cell receptor beta chains were all obtained from the same sample, sequenced in a study of molecular identifiers for immune sequencing clone quantification. TCRdb re-analysed the PCR reads in MiXCR, keeping a single row per CDR3 protein. The profile shows more than 85,000 distinct CDR3 sequences, 30% to 35% of them singletons. Sequencing used naive CD8+ T cells from blood, with Jurkat cell RNA spiked in. Subset noted: FACS-sorted CD8+CD4-CCR7+CD45RA+ naive T cells. The receptor source for this set is a human donor in good health. Some libraries in this study had Jurkat cell RNA spiked in.

This clonotype was detected only a few times. V usage is TRBV7-8 and J usage is TRBJ2-7; 9 positions match TRBD2. CDR1 SGHVS and CDR2 FQNEAQ come from the germline V gene. This CDR3 spans 16 amino acids. With V trimmed by 1 base and J by 0 bases, 4 bases remained unmatched. In DNA, the CDR3 is TGTGCCAGCAGCTTAGAAGGCGGGAGGGCCTCCTACGAGCAGTACTTC. Amino acid sequence: CASSLEGGRASYEQYF.

About this clonotype: This may stem from a read error, because a much larger clone lies one nucleotide away. The chain couples TRBV29-1 to TRBJ2-7; 7 nucleotides agree with TRBD1. V was pared by 4 bases and J by 8 bases, with 20 bases of the junction left unmatched. This CDR3 contains 16 residues. Looked up from germline, CDR1 is SQVTM and CDR2 is ANQGSEA. The CDR3 sequence: CSVGGDVPTGSDKQYF. The CDR3 DNA is TGCAGCGTTGGTGGGGACGTGCCGACAGGGTCTGACAAGCAGTACTTC.

This clonotype was detected once. The CDR3 region has the DNA TGTGCCAGCAGTTTAGAGGGGTTAGGTCAGCCCCAGCATTTT. This encodes CASSLEGLGQPQHF. The chain is built from TRBV28 and TRBJ1-5, with D maybe TRBD1 (5 bases). From germline, CDR1 is MDHEN and CDR2 SYDVKM. This CDR3 has 14 residues. Trimming took off 2 bases at V and 6 bases at J, with 11 bases between the two ends.

This clonotype was detected only a few times. V gene TRBV5-1 combines with J gene TRBJ2-7; D may correspond to TRBD1 or TRBD2 (5 bases each). V was shortened by 3 bases and J by 0 bases, with 7 bases between the two germline ends. CDR1 and CDR2 from the germline V gene are SGHRS and YFSETQ. The CDR3 extends over 13 amino acids. CDR3 region: CASSWDASYEQYF. As DNA, the CDR3 is TGCGCCAGCAGCTGGGACGCCTCCTACGAGCAGTACTTC. Drawing the rest from reference TRBV5-1 and TRBJ2-7, the complete variable domain is KAGVTQTPRYLIKTRGQQVTLSCSPISGHRSVSWYQQTPGQGLQFLFEYFSETQRNKGNFPGRFSGRQFSNSRSEMNVSTLELGDSALYLCASSWDASYEQYFGPGTRLTVT.

The V gene is TRBV20-1, the J gene TRBJ2-2; D is unresolved. From germline, CDR1 is DFQATT and CDR2 SNEGSKA (reference sequence). This CDR3 is built from 11 residues. The V end lost 5 bases, the J end lost 2 bases, and 3 bases lay between the germline ends. This CDR3 is CSAYNTGELFF. The CDR3 DNA reads as TGCAGTGCTTATAACACCGGGGAGCTGTTTTTT.

Only one count was recorded for this clonotype. This may arise from a read error, as a much more abundant clone is one base away. The chain has TRBV29-1 and TRBJ2-3; 9 nucleotides agree with TRBD1. The V gene's germline CDR1 is SQVTM and CDR2 ANQGSEA. This CDR3 region has 15 residues. The CDR3 sequence is CSVEYRGLTTDTLYF. Here the CDR3 DNA reads TGCAGCGTTGAATACAGGGGGCTTACTACAGATACGCTGTATTTT.

A single count supports this clonotype. One base away lies a much larger clone, so this may be a sequencing read error. Because it lacks the conserved phenylalanine or tryptophan at the end, this CDR3 is likely a read error. The rearrangement uses TRBV29-1 and TRBJ1-1; D remains unclear. Between the trimmed V and J ends, which lost 5 bases and 0 bases, there was a span of 7 bases. The CDR3 has 12 amino acids. From germline, CDR1 is SQVTM and CDR2 ANQGSEA. DNA for the CDR3: TGCAGCGTTCGAGCAGTGAACACTGAAGCTTTCATT. Protein: CSVRAVNTEAFI.

This clonotype has at least ten counts. This chain joins TRBV12-3 or TRBV12-4 and TRBJ2-1; 9 bases are a match to TRBD2. The CDR3 spans 16 residues. The V gene end was trimmed by 6 bases and the J gene end by 6 bases; junction bases not matched to a gene: 12. As DNA, the CDR3 is TGTGCCAGCAGCCCAGGTCCGGGACTAGCTTCCAATGAGCAGTTCTTC. Its protein product is CASSPGPGLASNEQFF.

The V call is TRBV3-1, the J call TRBJ2-3, with D possibly TRBD1 on 6 matching bases. The CDR3 covers 14 residues. V shed 4 bases and J shed 6 bases, with 14 bases lying between them. Germline lookup yields CDR1 LGHDT and CDR2 YNNKEL (reference sequence). CDR3 DNA: TGTGCCAGCAGCCTGGGGGCATGGTTGGATACGCAGTATTTT. Protein sequence: CASSLGAWLDTQYF.

This clonotype has at least ten counts. The rearrangement uses TRBV28 and TRBJ2-5; the D call may be TRBD1 or TRBD2 (5 bases each). Germline V gene sequence: CDR1 MDHEN, CDR2 SYDVKM. Trimming cost V 2 bases and J 4 bases, with 14 bases left between them. The CDR3 loop spans 15 amino acids. The CDR3 region has the DNA TGTGCCAGCAGTTTAGGGGGTTTTGTCGGAGAGACCCAGTACTTC. This gives the protein CASSLGGFVGETQYF.

The rearrangement links TRBV28 to TRBJ2-3; unclear D gene. Germline loops: CDR1 MDHEN, CDR2 SYDVKM. The CDR3 consists of 16 residues. The germline V and J ends were trimmed by 5 bases and 3 bases, with 18 bases remaining between them. CDR3 DNA sequence: TGTGCCAGCAGTCCACGGACCGCGCTCCTTACAGATACGCAGTATTTT. Translation: CASSPRTALLTDTQYF.